This record concerns one T cell receptor beta chain sequence. The entry originates in a study of blood T cell repertoires in COVID-19. Overall study context: Samples taken during acute and convalescent COVID-19 were collected in the United States, Italy and Spain. Nucleic acid was either cDNA or gDNA, and it came from T cells, B-cell-depleted T cells, or PBMCs.

Enrolment of Seattle patients took place during active infection, and they were followed longitudinally. Original processing methods: The assay estimated nucleated cells by amplifying reference gene primers. Data came from immunoSEQ multiplex PCR; TCRdb stores just in-frame clones and leaves some out. V and J calls and clone size are given by that table; D and trimming were obtained from the DNA. The table shows some 200,000 clones, with 65% to 90% occurring only once. Between the trimmed V and J ends, which lost 3 bases and 5 bases, there was a span of 17 bases. Germline V gene data show CDR1 as LNHDA and CDR2 as SQIVND (reference sequence). The CDR3 totals 15 residues.

Sequencing was done on a sample of peripheral blood. The source of this sequence is a woman aged 70-85 years with COVID-19, enrolled during active disease. The rearrangement uses TRBV19 and TRBJ2-7, with D possibly TRBD1 on 6 matching bases. The CDR3 coding sequence is TGTGCCAGTAGTATTTCGGCAGGGGTTGTCAACGAGCAGTACTTC. Translation gives CASSISAGVVNEQYF.